This T cell receptor (beta chain) stems from a study of blood T cells in healthy people across ages. Study results and caveats: With naive T cell percentage, TCR beta diversity showed a strong correlation. Diversity estimates from one million T cells were considered underestimates.

Germline assignment: CDR1 MDHEN and CDR2 SYDVKM. The CDR3 consists of 17 residues. V gave up 3 bases and J gave up 7 bases; unmatched junction bases: 15. Combining a sample-barcoded 5' primer with a J-beta primer mix, a second PCR ran for about 7 to 11 cycles. TCRdb called the 5' RACE reads again in MiXCR, with one record for every CDR3 protein. The sample includes around 1,000,000 distinct CDR3 sequences, roughly two fifths of them seen just once. A word on this clonotype: Its antigen is unidentified.

This chain uses TRBV28 with TRBJ1-2, with TRBD1 matching 9 bases. Sequencing used blood. This clonotype was obtained from a man aged 18 to 29 in good health. This CDR3 is CASSFSGTGGYVGGYTF. The DNA for the CDR3 is TGTGCCAGCAGTTTTTCGGGTACAGGGGGCTATGTCGGTGGCTACACCTTC.